This TCR beta chain was identified during a study of blood T cell repertoires in COVID-19. About the research overall: From the United States, Italy and Spain came samples of acute and convalescent COVID-19. The cDNA or gDNA used as material had been derived from T cells, B-cell-depleted T cells, or PBMCs.

Per the authors' pipeline: Scientists estimated how many nucleated cells there were by amplifying reference gene primers. Sequenced by immunoSEQ multiplex PCR; TCRdb stores in-frame clones only, minus some. V, J and clone size are those of that table, while D and trimming were read from the DNA. The repertoire consists of 120,000 or so clones, with roughly 86% occurring once and the leading ten covering approximately 3.3%. The CDR3 is 15 amino acids. V was shortened by 0 bases and J by 8 bases, with 14 bases between the two germline ends. Looked up from germline, CDR1 is SGHRS and CDR2 is YFSETQ. This receptor was taken from a woman between 55 and 75 years old with acute or convalescent COVID-19. The V gene is TRBV5-1, the J gene TRBJ1-4; D call uncertain. Sequenced material: peripheral blood. The CDR3 region is CASSLVGIAGEKLFF. In DNA form, the CDR3 reads TGCGCCAGCAGCTTGGTCGGAATCGCCGGGGAAAAACTGTTTTTT.